This T cell receptor (beta chain) came from a study of T cell responses to AZD1222 COVID-19 vaccine. Whole-study context: Investigators merged groups given second doses at roughly 4 or roughly 12 weeks.

Sequencing used immunoSEQ multiplex PCR; TCRdb keeps in-frame clones, though not all of them. The sample records approximately 89,000 clones, about 91% being singletons. Trimming removed 3 bases from V and 5 bases from J, with 16 bases in between. The CDR3 runs to 16 residues. The germline CDR1 and CDR2 sequences are KGHSH and LQKENI. Regarding the study as a whole: Only six or seven AZD1222 recipients tested seropositive at baseline. In the spike-specific TCR repertoire, nearly half reportedly target unmutated variant regions. Among the donors, most were white British and more were female, and clonal diversity was possibly underestimated.

To note about this clone: Its antigen is not known.

This TCR derives from an adult in good health. The chain couples TRBV18 to TRBJ2-2, with D perhaps TRBD1 or TRBD2 (5 bases each). The sample in question was peripheral blood, obtained on day 0 of AZD1222 vaccination. CDR3 residues: CASSPPRDRRTGELFF. As DNA, the CDR3 is TGTGCCAGCTCACCGCCTCGGGACCGACGAACCGGGGAGCTGTTTTTT. The full variable domain, rest sourced from reference TRBV18 and TRBJ2-2, is NAGVMQNPRHLVRRRGQEARLRCSPMKGHSHVYWYRQLPEEGLKFMVYLQKENIIDESGMPKERFSAEFPKEGPSILRIQQVVRGDSAAYFCASSPPRDRRTGELFFGEGSRLTVL.